Given below is one T cell receptor (beta chain) in context. This sample is drawn from a study of blood T cell repertoires in COVID-19. About the research overall: Samples representing acute and convalescent COVID-19 were sourced from the United States, Italy and Spain.

This CDR3 comprises 14 residues. The ends were cut back, 0 bases at V and 5 bases at J, with 10 bases in the middle. CDR1 is MNHNS and CDR2 is SASEGT in the germline V gene. Source study methods: Nucleated cell number was recorded as an estimate derived from reference gene primer amplification. The repertoire was sequenced with immunoSEQ multiplex PCR; TCRdb's copy has only in-frame clones and lacks some. D and trimming were read from the DNA, whereas the V and J calls and clone size are those reported in that table. The repertoire holds about 170,000 clones, roughly 84% seen once, with 13% to 15% in the top ten.

The origin of this receptor is a man aged 18 to 30 with active or convalescent COVID-19. The sample taken for sequencing was peripheral blood. The chain employs TRBV6-1 and TRBJ1-2; a possible D gene is TRBD1 (6 bases). The DNA of the CDR3 is TGTGCCAGCAGTGAAGCGGTCACAGGGTATGGCTACACCTTC. As protein: CASSEAVTGYGYTF.